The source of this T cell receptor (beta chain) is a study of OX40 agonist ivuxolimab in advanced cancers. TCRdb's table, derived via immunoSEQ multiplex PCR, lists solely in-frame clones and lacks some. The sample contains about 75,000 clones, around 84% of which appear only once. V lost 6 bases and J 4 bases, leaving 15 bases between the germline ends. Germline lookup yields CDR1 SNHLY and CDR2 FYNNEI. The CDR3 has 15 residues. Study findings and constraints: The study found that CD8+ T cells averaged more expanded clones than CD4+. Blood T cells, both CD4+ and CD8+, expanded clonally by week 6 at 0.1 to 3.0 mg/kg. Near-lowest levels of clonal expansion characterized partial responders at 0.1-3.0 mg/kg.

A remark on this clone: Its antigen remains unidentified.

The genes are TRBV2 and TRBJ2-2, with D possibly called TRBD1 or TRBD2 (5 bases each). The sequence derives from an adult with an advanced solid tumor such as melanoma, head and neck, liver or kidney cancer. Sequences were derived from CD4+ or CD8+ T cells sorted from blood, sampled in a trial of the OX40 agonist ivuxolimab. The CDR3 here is CASREGLGLTGELFF. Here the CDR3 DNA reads TGTGCCAGCAGAGAGGGGTTAGGGCTCACCGGGGAGCTGTTTTTT.